The 9 T cell receptor beta chains in this list originate from one sample, sequenced in a study of shared clonotypes between healthy human individuals (TCRdb year 2020). The library was prepared using the immunoSEQ multiplex PCR assay. Held by TCRdb, this immuneACCESS table contains in-frame sequences only and omits some clones. Under half of the omission traces to an unresolved V gene where checked; the cause of the rest is unknown. The sample includes 950,000 to 1,300,000 clones, with 75% observed a single time. Of the sample, approximately 1.5% is held by the ten largest clones. The source material was memory CD4+ T cells sorted from blood. The cell subset or site label of this sample denotes: CD45RA-negative fraction. The receptors derive from a man younger than 30 in good health.

V gene TRBV5-1 combines with J gene TRBJ2-7, with TRBD1 matching over 7 bases. Germline V CDR1 and CDR2: SGHRS, YFSETQ. The CDR3 length is 13 residues. With V trimmed by 3 bases and J by 7 bases, 7 bases remained unmatched. CDR3 region: CASSSTGTGEQYF. The CDR3 nucleotides are TGCGCCAGCAGCTCGACAGGGACGGGTGAGCAGTACTTC.

The chain uses TRBV15 and TRBJ2-1; D perhaps matches TRBD2 (6 bases). The CDR3 loop spans 14 amino acids. Deletions cut 9 bases from V and 7 bases from J, with 19 bases between. CDR1 and CDR2 from the germline V gene are LNHNV and YYDKDF (reference sequence). CDR3 DNA sequence: TGTGCCACTTCAGTCGGCGGGACGGGGAATGAGCAGTTCTTC. This codes for CATSVGGTGNEQFF.

The gene calls are TRBV6-4 and TRBJ1-6, with D tentatively TRBD1 (5 bases). The CDR3 consists of 15 residues. The germline V gene has CDR1 MRHNA and CDR2 SNTAGT. Trimming removed 5 bases from V and 7 bases from J, with 15 bases in between. CDR3 residues: CASSPTAGLNSPLHF. The CDR3, as DNA: TGTGCCAGCAGTCCGACAGCGGGATTAAATTCACCCCTCCACTTT.

To note about this clone: This may be a read error: a much more frequent sequence differs by one nucleotide. Other DNA sequences from this sample encode an identical CDR3 as well. The CDR3 sequence: CASSLRAYEQYF. The CDR3 nucleotides read TGTGCCAGCAGCTTACGGGCCTACGAGCAGTACTTC. V and J are TRBV7-2 and TRBJ2-7; D is undetermined. The germline V gene has CDR1 SGHTA and CDR2 FQGNSA. The V gene lost 2 bases and the J gene lost 2 bases, with 4 bases spanning the gap. The CDR3 consists of 12 residues.

This chain uses TRBV11-2 with TRBJ2-2, with D tentatively TRBD1 (5 bases). CDR1 is SGHAT and CDR2 is FQNNGV in the germline V gene. The CDR3 extends over 14 amino acids. V lost 8 bases and J 1 base, leaving 11 bases between the germline ends. The CDR3, as DNA: TGTGCCAGCTCGAATCAGGGGAACACCGGGGAGCTGTTTTTT. This sequence encodes CASSNQGNTGELFF. Full variable domain (missing parts from reference TRBV11-2 and TRBJ2-2): EAGVAQSPRYKIIEKRQSVAFWCNPISGHATLYWYQQILGQGPKLLIQFQNNGVVDDSQLPKDRFSAERLKGVDSTLKIQPAKLEDSAVYLCASSNQGNTGELFFGEGSRLTVL.

This clone has only a few counts. The chain couples TRBV9 to TRBJ1-6; no reliable D call. Germline-derived CDR1 and CDR2 are SGDLS and YYNGEE. The CDR3 has 15 amino acids. V was clipped by 6 bases and J by 7 bases, with 17 bases between them. DNA of the CDR3: TGTGCCAGCACACTCTCCCCGGACGCGAATTCACCCCTCCACTTT. Translation gives CASTLSPDANSPLHF.

This chain links TRBV5-4 with TRBJ2-2; TRBD1 aligns across 12 bases. The CDR3 sequence is 17 residues long. The germline V gene encodes CDR1 SGHNT and CDR2 YYREEE (reference sequence). V lost 4 bases and J lost 9; bases outside the gene matches: 13. CDR3 nucleotide sequence: TGTGCCAGCAGCAGCCAACCGGCCGGGACAGGGGGCCGGGAGCTGTTTTTT. It yields the protein CASSSQPAGTGGRELFF.

The gene calls are TRBV19 and TRBJ2-2, with a tentative D call TRBD2 (6 bases). V lost 2 bases, J lost 5 bases, and 15 bases lay in between. Germline CDR1 reads LNHDA; CDR2 reads SQIVND (reference sequence). The CDR3 has 16 amino acids. Here the CDR3 reads CASSITGSGSTGELFF. For the CDR3, the DNA is TGTGCCAGTAGTATAACCGGGAGTGGGAGTACCGGGGAGCTGTTTTTT.

This chain connects TRBV6-5 to TRBJ2-7; the match to TRBD2 covers 8 bases. Germline CDR1 is MNHEY and CDR2 is SVGAGI. Trimming at V came to 2 bases and at J to 0 bases, leaving 3 bases not matched to a gene. The CDR3 consists of 15 residues. The CDR3 DNA sequence: TGTGCCAGCAGTTACGGCGGGAGGTCCTCCTACGAGCAGTACTTC. It yields the protein CASSYGGRSSYEQYF.